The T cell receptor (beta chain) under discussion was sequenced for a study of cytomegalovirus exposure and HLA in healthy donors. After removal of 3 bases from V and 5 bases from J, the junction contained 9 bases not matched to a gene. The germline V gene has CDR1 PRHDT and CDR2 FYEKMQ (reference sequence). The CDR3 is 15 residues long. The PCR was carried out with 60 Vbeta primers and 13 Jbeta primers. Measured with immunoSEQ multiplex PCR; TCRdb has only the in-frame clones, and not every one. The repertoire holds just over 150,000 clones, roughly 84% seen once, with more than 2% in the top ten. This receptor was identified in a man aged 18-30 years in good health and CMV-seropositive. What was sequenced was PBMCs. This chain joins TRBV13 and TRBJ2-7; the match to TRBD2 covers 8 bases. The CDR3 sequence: CASSLRGAVVDEQYF. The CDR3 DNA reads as TGTGCCAGCAGCTTGCGGGGGGCTGTGGTTGACGAGCAGTACTTC.